This T cell receptor (beta chain) was identified in a study of control samples from healthy donors and cancer patients. Generated by immunoSEQ multiplex PCR, the TCRdb table keeps only in-frame clones and is missing some. The sample records 100,000 to 150,000 clones, 90% being singletons. This clone has just a few counts. This receptor was identified in a man aged 40-50 years in good health. Sequencing used blood.

CDR3 sequence: CASSLTAVTTGELFF. The CDR3 region has the DNA TGTGCCAGCAGCTTGACCGCCGTAACAACCGGGGAGCTGTTTTTT. J is TRBJ2-2 and V is TRBV5-5, with D uncertain. The germline gives CDR1 SGHKS, CDR2 YYEKEE (reference sequence). Trimming left V 1 base short and J 5 bases short, with 12 bases between. CDR3 length equals 15 residues.